These 13 T cell receptor beta chains share one sample of origin, sequenced in a study of blood T cell repertoires in COVID-19. Here immunoSEQ multiplex PCR was the method, and the copy in TCRdb shows in-frame clones only, minus some. The sample holds 200,000 to 300,000 clones, around 83% seen once. Specimen: peripheral blood. The receptor source for this set is a woman of 80 years or more with acute or convalescent COVID-19.

J is TRBJ1-1 and V is TRBV19; TRBD1 matches 7 bases. The germline gives CDR1 LNHDA, CDR2 SQIVND (reference sequence). The CDR3 is 19 residues long. The junction had 14 bases not matched to a gene; V was cut back by 0 bases and J by 1 base. Written as DNA, the CDR3 is TGTGCCAGTAGTATAGATTTCCGATTGAACCACAGGGGGAACACTGAAGCTTTCTTT. Encoded protein: CASSIDFRLNHRGNTEAFF.

The rearrangement links TRBV18 to TRBJ2-1; 7 nucleotides line up with TRBD2. Germline loops: CDR1 KGHSH, CDR2 LQKENI. Trimming took 0 bases from V and 9 from J; bases not matched to a gene: 11. The CDR3 runs to 16 residues. CDR3 region: CASSPPSAGRDGEQFF. CDR3 nucleotide sequence: TGTGCCAGCTCACCACCCTCAGCGGGGCGGGACGGTGAGCAGTTCTTC.

The V and J genes are TRBV21-1 and TRBJ1-4; the DNA was not compared with TRBD1, the D call given in the table. TRBV21-1 is annotated as a pseudogene. CDR3 length equals 18 residues. CDR3 bases: TGTGCCAGCAGCAAAGTACAGGGGGACAAGCATATTAATGAAAAACTGTTTTTT. This translates into CASSKVQGDKHINEKLFF.

The chain joins TRBV6-5 to TRBJ2-3; 10 nucleotides match TRBD2. Germline lookup yields CDR1 MNHEY and CDR2 SVGAGI. Trimming removed 0 bases from V and 8 bases from J; junction bases left unmatched: 8. The CDR3 is 16 amino acids. CDR3 region: CASSYSPGTSARTQYF. The CDR3 DNA reads TGTGCCAGCAGTTACTCCCCCGGGACTAGCGCTCGTACGCAGTATTTT.

The chain employs TRBV9 and TRBJ1-5; TRBD1 agrees at 9 bases. The CDR3 consists of 15 residues. Looked up from germline, CDR1 is SGDLS and CDR2 is YYNGEE. V lost 4 bases, J lost 6 bases, and 8 bases stayed unmatched. CDR3 loop: CASSPQTGGVQPQHF. For the CDR3, the DNA is TGTGCCAGCAGCCCTCAGACAGGGGGAGTTCAGCCCCAGCATTTT.

The rearrangement joins TRBV7-6 to TRBJ2-2; D ambiguous. Germline V gives CDR1 SGHVS, CDR2 FNYEAQ. The CDR3 covers 14 residues. V gave up 2 bases and J gave up 2 bases, with 6 bases separating them. The CDR3 sequence is CASSLTLNTGELFF. Here the CDR3 DNA reads TGTGCCAGCAGCTTAACACTAAACACCGGGGAGCTGTTTTTT.

The genes are TRBV5-1 and TRBJ1-6, with 8 positions matching TRBD1. Germline loops: CDR1 SGHRS, CDR2 YFSETQ. The CDR3 consists of 16 residues. The junction had 8 bases not matched to a gene; V was cut back by 4 bases and J by 5 bases. The CDR3 bases are TGCGCCAGCAGCCCAACGGACAGGGTGGATAATTCACCCCTCCACTTT. Translating it yields CASSPTDRVDNSPLHF.

The chain recombines TRBV6-1 with TRBJ1-5; TRBD1 aligns across 9 bases. Germline assignment: CDR1 MNHNS and CDR2 SASEGT. This CDR3 spans 15 amino acids. The V segment lost 0 bases and the J segment 9 bases; nucleotides outside the gene matches: 6. The CDR3 sequence: CASSEATGGDGPQHF. DNA for the CDR3: TGTGCCAGCAGTGAAGCAACAGGGGGCGATGGGCCCCAGCATTTT.

The rearrangement uses TRBV5-1 and TRBJ1-1, with 7 bases fitting TRBD1. The germline V gene encodes CDR1 SGHRS and CDR2 YFSETQ. Trimming at V came to 4 bases and at J to 3 bases, leaving 6 bases not matched to a gene. The length of the CDR3 is 14 residues. Written as DNA, the CDR3 is TGCGCCAGCAGCCTGGATACAGGGGACACTGAAGCTTTCTTT. It is translated as CASSLDTGDTEAFF.

This chain connects TRBV6-5 to TRBJ1-1; D gene unclear. The germline V and J ends were trimmed by 5 bases and 4 bases, with 11 bases remaining between them. Germline lookup yields CDR1 MNHEY and CDR2 SVGAGI. The CDR3 has 13 residues. The CDR3 region is CASSRRLSTEAFF. CDR3 DNA sequence: TGTGCCAGCAGTCGGAGGTTGAGCACTGAAGCTTTCTTT.

The gene calls are TRBV10-3 and TRBJ1-2; TRBD1 agrees at 7 bases. With 1 base clipped from V and 0 bases from J, the junction kept 2 bases outside the gene matches. CDR3 length equals 15 residues. CDR1 is ENHRY and CDR2 is SYGVKD in the germline V gene. The CDR3 DNA sequence: TGTGCCATCAGTGAGTTACAGGGGCCTAACTATGGCTACACCTTC. Its translation is CAISELQGPNYGYTF.

The chain links TRBV10-3 to TRBJ2-7; D may be TRBD1 (5 bases). The CDR3 extends over 16 amino acids. V was shortened by 3 bases and J by 0 bases, with 15 bases between the two germline ends. Germline CDR1 is ENHRY and CDR2 is SYGVKD. The CDR3 DNA follows: TGTGCCATCAGTGACCTCAGGGAACTTAGCTCCTACGAGCAGTACTTC. Translation: CAISDLRELSSYEQYF.

The V call is TRBV2, the J call TRBJ1-5, with D maybe TRBD1 (5 bases). This CDR3 comprises 15 residues. The germline V gene encodes CDR1 SNHLY and CDR2 FYNNEI. V was clipped by 5 bases and J by 0 bases, with 11 bases between them. The CDR3 sequence: CASSPEGDSNQPQHF. CDR3 nucleotides: TGTGCCAGCAGTCCCGAAGGGGATAGCAATCAGCCCCAGCATTTT.